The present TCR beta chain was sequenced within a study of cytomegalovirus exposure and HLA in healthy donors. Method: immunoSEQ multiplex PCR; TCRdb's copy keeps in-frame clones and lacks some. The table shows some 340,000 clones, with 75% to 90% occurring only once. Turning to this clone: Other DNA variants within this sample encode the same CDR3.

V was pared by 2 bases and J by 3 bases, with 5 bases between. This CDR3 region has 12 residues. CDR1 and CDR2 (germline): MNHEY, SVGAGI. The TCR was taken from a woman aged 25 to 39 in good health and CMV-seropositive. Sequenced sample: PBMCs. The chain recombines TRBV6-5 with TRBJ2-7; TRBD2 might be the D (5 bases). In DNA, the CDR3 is TGTGCCAGCAGTTACGCGGGCTACGAGCAGTACTTC. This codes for CASSYAGYEQYF.